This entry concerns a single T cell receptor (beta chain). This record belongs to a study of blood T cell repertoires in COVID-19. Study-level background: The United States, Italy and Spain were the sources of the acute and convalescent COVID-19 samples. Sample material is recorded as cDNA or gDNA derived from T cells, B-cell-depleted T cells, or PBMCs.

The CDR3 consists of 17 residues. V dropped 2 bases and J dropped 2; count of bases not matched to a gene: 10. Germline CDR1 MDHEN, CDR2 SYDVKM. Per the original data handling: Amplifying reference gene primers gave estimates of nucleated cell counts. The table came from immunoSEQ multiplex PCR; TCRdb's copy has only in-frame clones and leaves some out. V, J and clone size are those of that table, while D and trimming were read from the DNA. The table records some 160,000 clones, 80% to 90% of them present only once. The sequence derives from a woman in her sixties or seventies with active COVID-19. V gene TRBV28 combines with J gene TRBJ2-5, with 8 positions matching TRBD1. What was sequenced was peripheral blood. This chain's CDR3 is CASSLGPGQALQETQYF. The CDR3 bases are TGTGCCAGCAGTTTAGGGCCGGGACAGGCGCTTCAAGAGACCCAGTACTTC.